This TCR beta chain was sequenced for a study of blood T cell repertoires in COVID-19. TCRdb's table, derived via immunoSEQ multiplex PCR, lists solely in-frame clones and lacks some. The table lists about 300,000 clones, around 89% of them singletons. With 2 bases removed from V and 13 bases from J, the gap between germline ends came to 15 bases. CDR1 is SNHLY, CDR2 FYNNEI, per germline. CDR3 length: 12 amino acids. The sequence was collected from a woman aged 18-30 years with acute COVID-19. V gene TRBV2 combines with J gene TRBJ2-7; D is possibly TRBD2 (6 bases). The sequenced sample was PBMCs or T cells enriched from blood (not recorded which). CDR3 bases: TGTGCCAGCAGTGAACCCGGGGCGGGAATATACTTC. Translation: CASSEPGAGIYF.